Included here is one T cell receptor beta chain sequence, with context. What it binds is unknown. The data belong to a study of circulating and synovial CD4+ cells in juvenile arthritis. Overall study results and limits: Bulk blood CD4 samples held at least an order of magnitude more or fewer genomes than CPL.

The CDR3 loop spans 15 amino acids. Per germline, CDR1 SGHTA and CDR2 FQGNSA. Unmatched junction bases numbered 4, after V lost 5 bases and J lost 1 base. Only in-frame clones appear in the TCRdb table, and some are missing; sequencing was by immunoSEQ multiplex PCR. Of about 34,000 clones in the sample, nearly 97% are singletons; the top ten hold approximately 0.17%. The J gene is TRBJ1-1, the V gene TRBV7-2; 10 bases map to TRBD1. Material: CD4+ T cells from blood. This TCR was recovered from a human donor with juvenile idiopathic arthritis. The CDR3 spells CASSLRTGGNTEAFF. The CDR3 DNA follows: TGTGCCAGCAGCCTCCGGACAGGGGGGAACACTGAAGCTTTCTTT.